Listed here are 23 T cell receptor beta chains from one sample, sequenced in a study of cytomegalovirus exposure and HLA in healthy donors. Primers for the PCR totalled 60 Vbeta and 13 Jbeta. Some clones are missing from TCRdb's copy, which holds only in-frame ones; the method was immunoSEQ multiplex PCR. The table has over 75,000 clones, around 82% seen once; the top ten hold roughly 3.4%. Sequencing was performed on PBMCs. The receptor set was obtained from a man aged 25 to 45 in good health and CMV-seropositive.

The chain has TRBV7-6 and TRBJ1-1, with 7 positions matching TRBD1. The length of the CDR3 is 14 residues. Trimming cost V 5 bases and J 1 base; bases outside gene matches: 4. In germline, CDR1 is SGHVS, CDR2 FNYEAQ. The CDR3 protein is CASSLAGGNTEAFF. In nucleotides, the CDR3 is TGTGCCAGCAGCCTTGCAGGGGGGAACACTGAAGCTTTCTTT.

This clone was picked up one time. The chain employs TRBV10-1 and TRBJ1-3, with a tentative D call TRBD1 (5 bases). Trimming took 3 bases from V and 0 from J, leaving 18 bases between them. CDR1 is WNHNN, CDR2 SYGVQD, per germline (reference sequence). The CDR3 is 18 amino acids. The CDR3 spells CASSELEGAGSSGNTIYF. CDR3 in DNA: TGCGCCAGCAGTGAATTAGAAGGGGCCGGAAGCTCTGGAAACACCATATATTTT.

The rearrangement uses TRBV7-9 and TRBJ2-5; D is possibly TRBD1 (6 bases). The V and J ends lost 3 bases and 5 bases respectively, with 13 bases between them. Looked up from germline, CDR1 is SEHNR and CDR2 is FQNEAQ (reference sequence). The CDR3 length is 14 residues. In DNA, the CDR3 is TGTGCCAGCAGCTTGGACACAGGGTTGGAGACCCAGTACTTC. As protein: CASSLDTGLETQYF.

This chain links TRBV10-3 with TRBJ2-3; D might be TRBD2 (6 bases). Germline V gene lookup returns CDR1 ENHRY and CDR2 SYGVKD. The CDR3 runs 14 residues. V was cut by 11 bases and J by 0 bases, with 15 bases left in between. The CDR3 DNA reads TGTGCCTCTTCAGGGCGGGGTAGCACAGATACGCAGTATTTT. It translates to CASSGRGSTDTQYF.

The J gene is TRBJ2-1, the V gene TRBV6-1, with D tentatively TRBD1 (5 bases). CDR3 length: 15 residues. Trimming removed 2 bases from V and 4 bases from J, with 12 bases in between. The germline CDR1 and CDR2 sequences are MNHNS and SASEGT. The CDR3 sequence: CASSETGSSYNEQFF. Written as DNA, the CDR3 is TGTGCCAGCAGTGAAACAGGCTCAAGTTACAATGAGCAGTTCTTC.

The chain joins TRBV7-9 to TRBJ2-1; 8 positions match TRBD2. Unmatched junction bases numbered 7, after V lost 1 base and J lost 8 bases. Germline CDR1 reads SEHNR; CDR2 reads FQNEAQ (reference sequence). The CDR3 is 15 residues long. The CDR3 DNA sequence: TGTGCCAGCAGCTTAGAGCCAGCGGGAGTGGATGAGCAGTTCTTC. As protein: CASSLEPAGVDEQFF.

The chain recombines TRBV5-5 with TRBJ2-6, with 11 positions matching TRBD1. The length of the CDR3 is 18 residues. The V and J ends lost 3 bases and 3 bases, in that order; junction bases with no gene match: 8. Germline lookup yields CDR1 SGHKS and CDR2 YYEKEE (reference sequence). CDR3 in amino acids: CASSWEWTGGGGANVLTF. The CDR3 DNA sequence: TGTGCCAGCAGCTGGGAATGGACAGGGGGCGGTGGGGCCAACGTCCTGACTTTC.

This clone was seen a single time. The CDR3 loop reads CASKAGASGTGELFF. The CDR3 DNA is TGTGCCAGCAAGGCGGGAGCATCTGGCACCGGGGAGCTGTTTTTT. The V gene is TRBV13, the J gene TRBJ2-2, with TRBD2 identical over 7 bases. Germline V gene sequence: CDR1 PRHDT, CDR2 FYEKMQ (reference sequence). J was trimmed by 4 bases and V by 7 bases; bases with no gene match: 9. The CDR3 covers 15 residues.

The V call is TRBV27, the J call TRBJ2-1, with 8 bases identical to TRBD2. V shed 5 bases, J shed 8 bases, and the junction held 11 bases outside the gene matches. The CDR3 is 15 residues long. Germline CDR1 reads MNHEY; CDR2 reads SMNVEV (reference sequence). The CDR3, as DNA: TGTGCCAGCAGTCCCGGGAGTAGCGGGAACTATGAGCAGTTCTTC. As protein: CASSPGSSGNYEQFF.

V usage is TRBV7-6 and J usage is TRBJ2-5, with a possible D match to TRBD1 (6 bases). Near its end, the DNA agrees better with TRBJ2-7, so the J call may be wrong. The CDR3 has 15 residues. CDR1 is SGHVS, CDR2 FNYEAQ, per germline. In DNA, the CDR3 is TGTGCCAGCAGCTCGCAGGGGCCCCTAACCTACGAGCAGTACTTC. Protein product: CASSSQGPLTYEQYF.

The rearrangement joins TRBV28 to TRBJ2-1; TRBD2 aligns across 8 bases. Germline CDR1 MDHEN, CDR2 SYDVKM. Trimming took 0 bases from V and 4 from J; bases not matched to a gene: 8. The CDR3 runs to 17 residues. The CDR3 region is CASSLWRPGGGYNEQFF. For the CDR3, the DNA is TGTGCCAGCAGTTTATGGAGGCCGGGAGGGGGGTACAATGAGCAGTTCTTC. The entire variable domain, with the rest obtained from reference TRBV28 and TRBJ2-1, is as follows: DVKVTQSSRYLVKRTGEKVFLECVQDMDHENMFWYRQDPGLGLRLIYFSYDVKMKEKGDIPEGYSVSREKKERFSLILESASTNQTSMYLCASSLWRPGGGYNEQFFGPGTRLTVL.

This clone was counted only a few times. The CDR3 loop reads CASSSWTGGAGWNQPQHF. The CDR3 coding sequence is TGTGCCAGCAGCTCCTGGACAGGGGGCGCGGGATGGAATCAGCCCCAGCATTTT. This rearrangement joins TRBV5-6 to TRBJ1-5, with 11 bases matching TRBD1. CDR3 length: 18 amino acids. Germline V gene lookup returns CDR1 SGHDT and CDR2 YYEEEE. V was clipped by 3 bases and J by 4 bases; unmatched bases: 12.

The chain uses TRBV19 and TRBJ1-2; D might be TRBD1 (6 bases). This CDR3 has 12 amino acids. CDR1 LNHDA and CDR2 SQIVND come from the germline V gene (reference sequence). V gave up 5 bases and J gave up 7 bases, with 11 bases separating them. Here the CDR3 DNA reads TGTGCCAGTAGTGTCAGGGGAACTGGCTACACCTTC. It yields the protein CASSVRGTGYTF.

The chain links TRBV18 to TRBJ2-3; 9 bases fit TRBD2. This CDR3 comprises 15 residues. Germline loops: CDR1 KGHSH, CDR2 LQKENI. With 5 bases clipped from V and 2 bases from J, the junction kept 5 bases outside the gene matches. The CDR3 DNA reads as TGTGCCAGCTCAGCGCTAGCGGGGTTCACAGATACGCAGTATTTT. Its translation is CASSALAGFTDTQYF.

This clone was seen a handful of times. The rearrangement links TRBV7-2 to TRBJ1-5; D ambiguous. CDR1 and CDR2 from the germline V gene are SGHTA and FQGNSA. V lost 1 base and J lost 5, with 15 bases in between. CDR3 length: 16 residues. The CDR3 DNA reads as TGTGCCAGCAGCTTAGACCGCCGCGTCGGGGATCAGCCCCAGCATTTT. Protein: CASSLDRRVGDQPQHF. The variable domain in full, with the rest retrieved from reference TRBV7-2 and TRBJ1-5, is GAGVSQSPSNKVTEKGKDVELRCDPISGHTALYWYRQSLGQGLEFLIYFQGNSAPDKSGLPSDRFSAERTGGSVSTLTIQRTQQEDSAVYLCASSLDRRVGDQPQHFGDGTRLSIL.

The chain has TRBV29-1 and TRBJ2-1, with 8 bases that match TRBD1. The CDR3 is 14 residues long. Germline V gene sequence: CDR1 SQVTM, CDR2 ANQGSEA. V was pared by 2 bases and J by 5 bases, with 5 bases of the junction left unmatched. The CDR3 loop is CSVEWSTGDNEQFF. DNA for the CDR3: TGCAGCGTTGAATGGTCGACAGGGGACAATGAGCAGTTCTTC.

The J gene is TRBJ2-3, the V gene TRBV15; tentatively, D is TRBD1 (6 bases). This CDR3 contains 15 residues. The germline V gene encodes CDR1 LNHNV and CDR2 YYDKDF (reference sequence). V was trimmed by 3 bases and J by 1 base, leaving 11 bases between them. The CDR3 DNA sequence: TGTGCCACCAGCAGTGAGGGGACACGCACAGATACGCAGTATTTT. This encodes CATSSEGTRTDTQYF.

A few counts support this clone. CDR3 in amino acids: CASSGGLAGVGDTQYF. CDR3 sequence (DNA): TGCGCCAGCAGTGGGGGGCTAGCGGGAGTAGGGGATACGCAGTATTTT. The chain is built from TRBV10-2 and TRBJ2-3, with 10 nucleotides matching TRBD2. The junction had 10 bases not matched to a gene; V was cut back by 4 bases and J by 6 bases. Germline V CDR1 and CDR2: WSHSY, SAAADI. CDR3 length equals 16 residues.

In DNA form, the CDR3 reads TGCGCCAGCAGCTTGGGGGGACTAGCGGAGACAGATACGCAGTATTTT. This translates into CASSLGGLAETDTQYF. The chain couples TRBV5-1 to TRBJ2-3; 11 bases align to TRBD2. CDR3 length: 16 residues. V lost 0 bases and J lost 3; bases outside the gene matches: 3. Germline assignment: CDR1 SGHRS and CDR2 YFSETQ.

The CDR3 region is CASSLARVFGTEAFF. CDR3 DNA: TGTGCCAGCAGCTTAGCGAGGGTTTTCGGCACTGAAGCTTTCTTT. The rearrangement links TRBV11-2 to TRBJ1-1; D is unclear. V was shortened by 1 base and J by 4 bases, with 13 bases between the two germline ends. Germline values: CDR1 SGHAT, CDR2 FQNNGV. The CDR3 is 15 amino acids.

V gene TRBV6-6 combines with J gene TRBJ2-1, with 10 positions matching TRBD2. Trimming at V came to 11 bases and at J to 8 bases, leaving 9 bases not matched to a gene. The CDR3 contains 13 residues. Germline V CDR1 and CDR2: MNHNY, SVGAGI (reference sequence). This chain's CDR3 is CAGKAGGKDEQFF. The CDR3 bases are TGTGCCGGAAAAGCGGGAGGGAAGGATGAGCAGTTCTTC.

V usage is TRBV5-1 and J usage is TRBJ1-3, with D possibly being TRBD1 (6 bases). Trimming pared 3 bases from V and 0 bases from J, leaving 13 bases between. Looked up from germline, CDR1 is SGHRS and CDR2 is YFSETQ. The CDR3 runs 16 residues. This CDR3 reads CASSWDIGNSGNTIYF. For the CDR3, the DNA is TGCGCCAGCAGCTGGGACATCGGCAACTCTGGAAACACCATATATTTT.

This clone was recorded only once. V and J are TRBV5-1 and TRBJ1-1, with D perhaps matching TRBD1 (5 bases). V lost 0 bases and J 5 bases, leaving 11 bases between the germline ends. Germline CDR1 is SGHRS and CDR2 is YFSETQ. The CDR3 contains 14 residues. DNA of the CDR3: TGCGCCAGCAGCTTGGTACAGGTGGGAACTGAAGCTTTCTTT. It yields the protein CASSLVQVGTEAFF.